The T cell receptor (beta chain) under discussion was sequenced for a study of regulatory T cells in long-lasting Graves disease. Regarding the study as a whole: Sample size was small, which may have lowered accuracy.

Germline V gives CDR1 DFQATT, CDR2 SNEGSKA (reference sequence). The CDR3 extends over 15 amino acids. Trimming took off 6 bases at V and 2 bases at J, with 18 bases between the two ends. According to the study, TCR beta libraries were built with iRepertoire HTBI primers and CDR3-region Arm-PCR. TCRdb analysed the multiplex PCR reads with MiXCR anew, one entry per CDR3 protein. Of 420,000 or so distinct CDR3 sequences in the sample, around 17% are singletons; the top ten hold less than 30%. Time point of the sample: newly diagnosed GD, antithyroid drugs for less than 3 months. PBMCs provided the RNA from which the TCR library was made. Details on this clonotype: The antigen is undetermined.

The sample also formed part of further work on T cells in Graves' hyperthyroidism and ophthalmopathy.

The receptor was derived from a woman between 18 and 30 years old with Graves disease. The sample was peripheral blood mononuclear cells (PBMCs), taken at new diagnosis, from a patient treated with antithyroid drugs. This chain uses TRBV20-1 with TRBJ2-3; D may match TRBD1 or TRBD2 (5 bases each). The CDR3 sequence is CSATNSRDHTDTQYF. The CDR3 DNA sequence: TGCAGTGCCACCAATTCCCGGGACCACACAGATACGCAGTATTTT.